This TCR beta chain was sequenced for a study of T-cell memory formation after mild COVID-19. General study points: Memory cells collected pre-infection included some clones that later responded, suggesting cross-reactive memory joined.

As to this clonotype: The target antigen is unknown.

V dropped 0 bases and J dropped 6; count of bases not matched to a gene: 10. Germline V lookup: CDR1 MNHEY, CDR2 SVGEGT. There are 17 residues in the CDR3. TCRdb analysed the 5' RACE reads with MiXCR anew, one entry per CDR3 protein. The data hold under 650,000 distinct CDR3 sequences, with 18% observed a single time. Material: PBMCs or a T cell subset sorted from them (not recorded which). The receptor comes from an adult woman who had mild COVID-19 (a few samples of this study predate the infection). Cell type and time point are not known. V is TRBV6-2 or TRBV6-3 and J is TRBJ2-2; 7 bases are shared with TRBD1. CDR3 amino acids: CASSYSFGQVLSGELFF. DNA for the CDR3: TGTGCCAGCAGTTACTCTTTCGGACAGGTCCTGTCCGGGGAGCTGTTTTTT.